The 4 T cell receptor beta chains given below trace back to one sample, sequenced in a study of post-analysis software for immune sequencing data. Their cognate antigens are unknown. Overall study results and limits: With TRBV5-6, TRBV5-1 and TRBV20-1 included, about 5 TRBV segments were more frequent in patients than in controls.

Libraries were made from TCR beta cDNA, and they carried unique molecular identifiers. TCRdb redid the calling of the PCR reads with MiXCR, one entry per CDR3 protein. The data contain hundreds of thousands of distinct CDR3 sequences, roughly 27% of them singletons. Sequencing used blood. Source of these receptors: a girl aged 10 to 17 with multiple sclerosis.

The chain joins TRBV12-3 or TRBV12-4 to TRBJ2-1; 10 bases are a match to TRBD2. The junction had 7 bases not matched to a gene; V was cut back by 4 bases and J by 4 bases. The CDR3 is made up of 16 amino acids. CDR3 bases: TGTGCCAGCAGTTCCAGCGGGGGGGCCTTATACAATGAGCAGTTCTTC. It is translated as CASSSSGGALYNEQFF.

V is TRBV5-6 and J is TRBJ2-5; unclear D gene. Germline CDR1 is SGHDT and CDR2 is YYEEEE. With 3 bases removed from V and 6 bases from J, the gap between germline ends came to 9 bases. The CDR3 spans 12 residues. CDR3 DNA: TGTGCCAGCAGCTCGGGCGTGAAGACCCAGTACTTC. Translated: CASSSGVKTQYF.

The sample holds a few counts of this clonotype. This chain connects TRBV6-5 to TRBJ2-3; 8 nucleotides match TRBD2. Per germline, CDR1 MNHEY and CDR2 SVGAGI. The CDR3 is 12 amino acids. Germline trimming cut 3 bases from V and 7 bases from J; bases unmatched to any gene: 0. The CDR3 is CASSYSGNTQYF. CDR3 in DNA: TGTGCCAGCAGTTATAGCGGGAATACGCAGTATTTT.

This chain joins TRBV6-5 and TRBJ1-1, with D hard to call. The germline V gene encodes CDR1 MNHEY and CDR2 SVGAGI. Trimming pared 10 bases from V and 5 bases from J, leaving 11 bases between. This CDR3 is built from 11 residues. The CDR3 DNA is TGTGCCACCATAACTAGGACTGAAGCTTTCTTT. Residues: CATITRTEAFF.